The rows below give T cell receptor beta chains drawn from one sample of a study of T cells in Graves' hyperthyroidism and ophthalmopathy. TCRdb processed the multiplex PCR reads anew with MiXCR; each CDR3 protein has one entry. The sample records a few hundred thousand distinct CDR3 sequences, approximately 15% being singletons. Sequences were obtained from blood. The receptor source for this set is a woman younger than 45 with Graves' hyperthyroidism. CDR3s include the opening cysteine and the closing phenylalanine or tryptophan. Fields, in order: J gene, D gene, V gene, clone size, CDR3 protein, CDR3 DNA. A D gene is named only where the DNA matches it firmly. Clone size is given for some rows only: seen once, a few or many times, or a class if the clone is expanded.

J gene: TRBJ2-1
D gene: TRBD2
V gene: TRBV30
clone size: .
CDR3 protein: CAWSHTSGIPFF
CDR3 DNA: TGTGCCTGGAGTCACACTAGCGGGATCCCGTTCTTC

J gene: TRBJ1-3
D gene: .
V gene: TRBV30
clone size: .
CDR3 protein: CAWISGEPGNTTYF
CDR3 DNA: TGTGCCTGGATATCGGGGGAGCCTGGAAACACCACATATTTT

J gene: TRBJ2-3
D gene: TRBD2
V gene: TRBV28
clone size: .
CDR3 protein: CTSSQSGAGGTDTQYF
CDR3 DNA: TGTACCAGCAGTCAGAGCGGGGCGGGGGGCACAGATACGCAGTATTTT

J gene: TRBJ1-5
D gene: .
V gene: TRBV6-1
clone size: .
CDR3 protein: CASKSQGSSPQHF
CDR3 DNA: TGTGCCAGCAAAAGTCAGGGCTCATCGCCCCAGCATTTT

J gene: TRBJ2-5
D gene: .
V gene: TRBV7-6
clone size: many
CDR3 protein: CASRGAGTQYF
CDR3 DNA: TGTGCCAGCAGGGGGGCTGGGACCCAGTACTTC

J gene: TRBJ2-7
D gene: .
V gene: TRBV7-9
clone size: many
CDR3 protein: CASSLYPIHEQYF
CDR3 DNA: TGTGCCAGCAGCCTCTACCCCATTCACGAGCAGTACTTC

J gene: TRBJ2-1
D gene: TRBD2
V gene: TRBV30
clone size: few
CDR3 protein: CAWSERDGFRYEQFF
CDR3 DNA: TGTGCCTGGAGCGAGCGGGACGGGTTCAGATATGAGCAGTTCTTC

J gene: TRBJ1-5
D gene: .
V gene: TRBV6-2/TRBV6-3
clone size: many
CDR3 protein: CASSYGPQYSNQPQHF
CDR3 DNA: TGTGCCAGCAGTTACGGTCCACAGTATAGCAATCAGCCCCAGCATTTT

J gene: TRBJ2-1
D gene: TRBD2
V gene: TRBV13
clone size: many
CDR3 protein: CASSFTSGYNEQFF
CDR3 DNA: TGTGCCAGCAGCTTCACTAGCGGGTACAATGAGCAGTTCTTC

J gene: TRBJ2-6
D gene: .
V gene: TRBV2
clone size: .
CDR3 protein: CASSENIDSGANVLTF
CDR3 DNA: TGTGCCAGCAGTGAAAATATAGACTCTGGGGCCAACGTCCTGACTTTC

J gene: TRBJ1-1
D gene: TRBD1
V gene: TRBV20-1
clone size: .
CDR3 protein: CSAGGYAGQEYEAFF
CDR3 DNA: TGCAGTGCTGGAGGTTATGCGGGACAGGAATATGAAGCTTTCTTT

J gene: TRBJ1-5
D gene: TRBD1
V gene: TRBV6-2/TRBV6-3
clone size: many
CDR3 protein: CASSYQTGIGGPRNQPQHF
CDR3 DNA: TGTGCCAGCAGTTACCAGACAGGGATAGGAGGGCCGCGCAATCAGCCCCAGCATTTT

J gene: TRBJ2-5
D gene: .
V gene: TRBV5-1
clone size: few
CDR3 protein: CASSVLPLAQETQYF
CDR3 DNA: TGCGCCAGCAGCGTGCTCCCGTTAGCCCAAGAGACCCAGTACTTC

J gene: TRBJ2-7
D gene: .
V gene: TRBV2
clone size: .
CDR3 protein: CATTYEQYF
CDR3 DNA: TGTGCCACTACCTACGAGCAGTACTTC

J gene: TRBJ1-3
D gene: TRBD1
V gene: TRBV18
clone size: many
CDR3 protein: CASSPPTGMGNTIYF
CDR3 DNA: TGTGCCAGCTCACCACCGACAGGGATGGGAAACACCATATATTTT

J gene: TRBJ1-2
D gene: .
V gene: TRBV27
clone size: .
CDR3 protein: CASRQGGGYGYTF
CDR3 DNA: TGTGCCAGCAGACAGGGCGGCGGCTATGGCTACACCTTC

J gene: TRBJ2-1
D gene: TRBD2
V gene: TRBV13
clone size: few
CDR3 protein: CASSLGPLAGASGEQFF
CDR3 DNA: TGTGCCAGCAGCTTAGGACCCCTAGCGGGAGCCAGTGGTGAGCAGTTCTTC

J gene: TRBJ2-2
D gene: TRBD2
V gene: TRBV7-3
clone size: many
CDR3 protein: CASSFAGENTGELFF
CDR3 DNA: TGTGCCAGCAGCTTCGCGGGAGAGAACACCGGGGAGCTGTTTTTT

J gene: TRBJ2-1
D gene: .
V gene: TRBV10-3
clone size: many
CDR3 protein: CAISEGEMRDEQFF
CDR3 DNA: TGTGCCATCAGTGAAGGAGAGATGAGGGATGAGCAGTTCTTC

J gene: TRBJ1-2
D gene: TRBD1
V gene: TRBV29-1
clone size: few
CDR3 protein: CSVVGTATNYGYTF
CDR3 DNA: TGCAGCGTTGTTGGGACAGCGACTAACTATGGCTACACCTTC

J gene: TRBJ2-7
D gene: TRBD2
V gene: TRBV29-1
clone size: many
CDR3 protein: CSVSGQTSGPAYEQYF
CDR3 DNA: TGCAGCGTGAGCGGACAGACTAGCGGGCCAGCCTACGAGCAGTACTTC